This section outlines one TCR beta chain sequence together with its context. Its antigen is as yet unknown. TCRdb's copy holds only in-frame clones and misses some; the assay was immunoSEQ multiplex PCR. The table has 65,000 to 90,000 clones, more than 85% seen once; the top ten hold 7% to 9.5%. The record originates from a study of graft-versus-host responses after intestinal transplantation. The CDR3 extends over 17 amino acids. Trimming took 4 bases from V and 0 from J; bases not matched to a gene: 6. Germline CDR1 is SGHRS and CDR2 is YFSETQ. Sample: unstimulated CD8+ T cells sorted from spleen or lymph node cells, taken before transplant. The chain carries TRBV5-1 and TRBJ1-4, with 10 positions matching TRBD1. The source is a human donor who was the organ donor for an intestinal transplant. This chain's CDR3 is CASSLGTGDATNEKLFF. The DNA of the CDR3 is TGCGCCAGCAGCCTCGGGACAGGGGACGCAACTAATGAAAAACTGTTTTTT.